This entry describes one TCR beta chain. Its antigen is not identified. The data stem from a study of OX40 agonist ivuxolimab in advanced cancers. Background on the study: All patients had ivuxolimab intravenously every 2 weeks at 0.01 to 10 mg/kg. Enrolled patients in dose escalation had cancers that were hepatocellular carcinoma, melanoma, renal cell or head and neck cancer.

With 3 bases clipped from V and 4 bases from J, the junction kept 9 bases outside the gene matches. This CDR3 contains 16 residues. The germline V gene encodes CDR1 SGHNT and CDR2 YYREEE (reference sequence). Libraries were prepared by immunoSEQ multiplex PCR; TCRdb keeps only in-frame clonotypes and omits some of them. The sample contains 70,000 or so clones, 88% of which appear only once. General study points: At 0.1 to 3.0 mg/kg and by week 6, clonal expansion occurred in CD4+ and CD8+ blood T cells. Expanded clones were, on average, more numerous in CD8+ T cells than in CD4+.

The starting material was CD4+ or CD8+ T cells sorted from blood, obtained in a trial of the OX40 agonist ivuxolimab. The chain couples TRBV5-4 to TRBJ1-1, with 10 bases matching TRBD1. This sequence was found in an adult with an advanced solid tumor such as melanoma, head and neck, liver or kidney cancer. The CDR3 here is CASSSRDRGLATEAFF. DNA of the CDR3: TGTGCCAGCAGCTCCCGGGACAGGGGTTTGGCCACTGAAGCTTTCTTT. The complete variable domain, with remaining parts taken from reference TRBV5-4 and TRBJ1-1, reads ETGVTQSPTHLIKTRGQQVTLRCSSQSGHNTVSWYQQALGQGPQFIFQYYREEENGRGNFPPRFSGLQFPNYSSELNVNALELDDSALYLCASSSRDRGLATEAFFGQGTRLTVV.